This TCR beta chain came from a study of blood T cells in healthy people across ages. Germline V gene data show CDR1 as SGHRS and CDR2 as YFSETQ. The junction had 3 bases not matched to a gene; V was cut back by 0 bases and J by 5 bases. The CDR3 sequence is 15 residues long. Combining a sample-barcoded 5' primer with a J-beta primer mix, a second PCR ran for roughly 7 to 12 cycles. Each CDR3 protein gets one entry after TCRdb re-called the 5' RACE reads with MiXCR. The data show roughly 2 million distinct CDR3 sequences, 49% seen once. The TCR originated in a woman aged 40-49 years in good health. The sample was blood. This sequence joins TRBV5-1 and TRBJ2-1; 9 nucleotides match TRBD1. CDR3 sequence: CASSLGDRVNNEQFF. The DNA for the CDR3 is TGCGCCAGCAGCTTGGGGGACAGGGTAAACAATGAGCAGTTCTTC.